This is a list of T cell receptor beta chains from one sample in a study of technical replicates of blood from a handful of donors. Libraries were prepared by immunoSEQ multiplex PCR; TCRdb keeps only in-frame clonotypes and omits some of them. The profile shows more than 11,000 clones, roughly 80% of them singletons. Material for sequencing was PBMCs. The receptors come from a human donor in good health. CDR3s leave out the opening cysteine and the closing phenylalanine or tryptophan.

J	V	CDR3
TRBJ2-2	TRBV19	ASSDLTSRGRTGELF
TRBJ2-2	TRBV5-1	ASGEPGLAGGAGELF
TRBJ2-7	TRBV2	ASIGSQMGGEQY
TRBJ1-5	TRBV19	ASSIEGRGRQPQH
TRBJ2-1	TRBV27	ASSSGQGGAYNEQF
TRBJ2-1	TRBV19	ASSVRRTSGYNEQF
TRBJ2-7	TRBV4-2	ASSQDLGGRGNEQY
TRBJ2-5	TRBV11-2	ASSSTSQETQY
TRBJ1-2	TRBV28	ASSLMGANGYT
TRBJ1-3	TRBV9	ASSARDRDGNTIY
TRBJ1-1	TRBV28	ASTYFQRLNTEAF
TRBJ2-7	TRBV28	ASSLLYARGKQTYEQY
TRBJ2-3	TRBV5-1	ASSPRDTSGTDTQY
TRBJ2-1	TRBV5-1	ASSSETLTYNEQF
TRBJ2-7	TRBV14	ASSQDGRGYEQY
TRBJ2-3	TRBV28	ASSRVNTQY
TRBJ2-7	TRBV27	ASRHGGTVDEQY
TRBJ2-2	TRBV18	ASSPATAGGPAGELF
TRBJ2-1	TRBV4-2	ASSQRGSFSGTYNEQF
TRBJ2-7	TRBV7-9	ASSLPTGRLRYEQY
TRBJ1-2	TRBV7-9	ASSLGQGRNYGYT
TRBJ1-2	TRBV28	ASSHRDRSDYGYT
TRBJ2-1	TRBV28	ASSLRGGLAEQF
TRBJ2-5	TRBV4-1	ASSQSDWGGETQY
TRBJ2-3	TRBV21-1	ASSKERLWGVDHTDTQY
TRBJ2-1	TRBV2	ASSDGKILPNEQF
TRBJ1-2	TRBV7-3	ASSPTGGDYGYT
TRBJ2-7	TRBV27	ASSLTSGSSYEQY
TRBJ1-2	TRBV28	ASSLERARVVRYGYT
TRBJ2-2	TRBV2	ASSGNRGADGELF
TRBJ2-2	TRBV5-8	AIVYRARDTGELF
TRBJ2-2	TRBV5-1	ASSFSGQPNTGELF
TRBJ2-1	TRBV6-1	ASGSRGDEQF
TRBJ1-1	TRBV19	ASMRAGTVGAF
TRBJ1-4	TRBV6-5	ASSYSGGLTNEKLF
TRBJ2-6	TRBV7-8	ASDTGAGANVLT
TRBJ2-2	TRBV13	ASTHRVASDTGELF
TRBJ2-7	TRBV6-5	ASSYSKQGSTYEQY
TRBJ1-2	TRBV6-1	ASGRVDYGYT
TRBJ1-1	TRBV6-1	ASTGTGSQAF
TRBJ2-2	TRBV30	AWTDNTGELF
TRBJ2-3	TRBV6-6	ASRAPTADTQY
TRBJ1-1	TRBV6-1	ASSRDLNTEAF
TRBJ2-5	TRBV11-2	ASSLGLAFPAQETQY
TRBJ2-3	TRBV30	AFGGDRAPDTQY
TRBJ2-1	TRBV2	ASSEVGGGYNEQF
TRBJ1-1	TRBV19	ASSIDAAAGGKNTEAF
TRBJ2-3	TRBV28	ASSFVAGGLTDTQY
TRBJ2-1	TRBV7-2	ASSSRTSEVRNEQF
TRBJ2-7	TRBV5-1	ASRLLAESSYEQY
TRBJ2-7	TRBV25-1	ASSHSGASYEQY
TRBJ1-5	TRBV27	ASSSTGGTQPQH